The clone carrying this TCR beta chain was detected once. Sequence at one end of the junction differs from germline and may be a read error. The entry originates in a study of control samples from healthy donors and cancer patients. The CDR3 loop spans 13 amino acids. Germline V gene data show CDR1 as SGHTA and CDR2 as FQGNSA. Repertoires were generated with immunoSEQ multiplex PCR, while TCRdb's copy carries only in-frame clones and drops some. The top ten clones hold 1.3% of a sample with approximately 150,000 clones, 85% to 95% of them seen once. This TCR derives from a woman aged 18 to 35 in good health. This chain links TRBV7-2 with TRBJ2-1; 7 bases are shared with TRBD2. Sequenced input: blood. CDR3 protein: CASSYLGGEGRIF. In nucleotides, the CDR3 is TGTGCCAGCAGCTACCTGGGGGGGGAGGGCCGTATCTTC. Full variable domain (missing parts from reference TRBV7-2 and TRBJ2-1): GAGVSQSPSNKVTEKGKDVELRCDPISGHTALYWYRQSLGQGLEFLIYFQGNSAPDKSGLPSDRFSAERTGGSVSTLTIQRTQQEDSAVYLCASSYLGGEGRIFGPGTRLTVL.